These T cell receptor beta chains were read from a single sample in a study of blood T cell repertoires in COVID-19. Using immunoSEQ multiplex PCR, the repertoire was profiled, and TCRdb retains in-frame clones only, with some absent. The sample has 150,000 to 200,000 clones; about 85% are singletons. The sequencing sample was made of peripheral blood. These receptors were obtained from a human donor with acute or convalescent COVID-19. The donor label of this sample is uncertain. The CDR3 runs from the conserved cysteine through the conserved F or W. Size values are once, few and many counts, or a class for expanded clones, and some rows have none.

>-|TRBJ2-7|TRBV15
CATSRDSVLTYEQYF
>-|TRBJ2-3|TRBV25-1
CASSDRLAGGGDTQYF
>few|TRBJ1-1|TRBV28
CASSKLSTGGGTEAFF
>-|TRBJ2-3|TRBV5-1
CASSLVPGDFTDTQYF
>once|TRBJ1-1|TRBV6-5
CASSQTGTHLEAFF
>-|TRBJ2-1|TRBV3-1/TRBV3-2
CASGVAGGPYNEQFF
>-|TRBJ1-6|TRBV7-6
CASSPRTGVDSPLHF
>-|TRBJ1-1|TRBV3-1/TRBV3-2
CASRAGFEAFF
>-|TRBJ1-2|TRBV19
CASSPLDTLNYGYTF
>-|TRBJ1-1|TRBV18
CASSPAQRNTEAFF
>-|TRBJ1-4|TRBV5-1
CASSLQQNNEKLFF
>-|TRBJ2-2|TRBV7-9
CASNAGINTGELFF
>-|TRBJ2-4|TRBV6-1
CASSVNRLAGGTGKNIQYF
>-|TRBJ1-5|TRBV2
CASSEQGPSNQPQHF
>once|TRBJ2-1|TRBV6-4
CASADSIIQGEQFF
>-|TRBJ1-2|TRBV2
CASSGEGIGLYTF
>-|TRBJ1-2|TRBV28
CASRAGNYGYTF
>-|TRBJ1-1|TRBV4-1
CASSQGGVTGNTEAFF
>-|TRBJ2-7|TRBV3-1/TRBV3-2
CASSPLDRKYEQYF
>once|TRBJ2-3|TRBV2
CASSVLLYTQYF
>-|TRBJ1-3|TRBV18
CASSLQGSGNTIYF
>-|TRBJ2-2|TRBV7-8
CASSLLTSGGPSTGELFF
>-|TRBJ2-1|TRBV2
CASSPRRGAENEQFF
>-|TRBJ2-1|TRBV3-1/TRBV3-2
CASSQAGVANEQFF
>-|TRBJ1-1|TRBV24-1
CATSAWGVKRNTEAFF
>-|TRBJ2-2|TRBV7-9
CASSLVGARGLLSGELFF
>-|TRBJ1-5|TRBV3-1/TRBV3-2
CASRDRGQGQPQHF
>-|TRBJ2-3|TRBV11-2
CASSRGQGAGADTQYF
>-|TRBJ1-1|TRBV6-5
CASIGVTEAFF
>once|TRBJ2-2|TRBV5-1
CASSLSGGNTGELFF
>-|TRBJ1-2|TRBV12-3/TRBV12-4
CASNRRKAYGYTF
>-|TRBJ1-2|TRBV19
CASSGSYNYGYTF
>-|TRBJ1-3|TRBV5-4
CASSLGGSTSGNTIYF
>-|TRBJ2-3|TRBV19
CASRGQGAGTDTQYF
>-|TRBJ1-4|TRBV5-1
CASSLGSSNEKLFF
>few|TRBJ2-7|TRBV7-9
CASSQRYEQYF
>-|TRBJ1-5|TRBV30
CAWSVRGRTGYNQPQHF
>-|TRBJ2-3|TRBV5-1
CASSLVSPTDTQYF
>-|TRBJ2-1|TRBV13
CASSSRLAGAPRVQFF
>-|TRBJ1-2|TRBV24-1
CATSDRQRYYGYTF
>-|TRBJ2-1|TRBV7-2
CASSLKQYNEQFF
>-|TRBJ1-5|TRBV3-1/TRBV3-2
CASSLYYYAGTGVPYQPQHF
>-|TRBJ1-1|TRBV7-2
CASSLALAGSGEAFF
>-|TRBJ1-5|TRBV2
CASNEAGRSNQPQHF
>-|TRBJ1-4|TRBV19
CASSSGPGTGNEKLFF
>-|TRBJ2-3|TRBV7-2
CASSARGSGGYTDTQYF
>few|TRBJ2-2|TRBV6-4
CASSDSSGGPAGELFF
>-|TRBJ1-1|TRBV2
CASSFTGVGTEAFF
>few|TRBJ1-4|TRBV2
CASRAGWSTNEKLFF
>-|TRBJ1-5|TRBV24-1
CATSDSGKNQPQHF
>once|TRBJ1-6|TRBV4-1
CASSQEDWGAGGSPLHF
>-|TRBJ1-2|TRBV18
CASSPQEDYGYTF
>-|TRBJ1-2|TRBV9
CASSGLDRASPNRDYGYTF